These 26 T cell receptor beta chains originate from one sample sequenced in a study of blood T cell repertoires in COVID-19 (dated by TCRdb to about 2020). Library prep was done by the immunoSEQ multiplex PCR assay. TCRdb holds this immuneACCESS table with in-frame rearrangements only. Some clones are missing; in checked studies, unresolved V genes explain under half, and the rest has no known cause. The sample yields under 120,000 clones; approximately 62% were counted once. The top ten constitute about 6% of the sample. What was sequenced was peripheral blood. The receptors here all came from a man older than 75 with acute or convalescent COVID-19.

V gene TRBV7-2 combines with J gene TRBJ2-7; D uncertain. The CDR3 runs 12 residues. Germline assignment: CDR1 SGHTA and CDR2 FQGNSA. V was trimmed by 1 base and J by 12 bases, leaving 13 bases between them. The CDR3 protein is CASSLGSWRVYF. CDR3 bases: TGTGCCAGCAGCTTAGGGTCCTGGAGAGTGTACTTC.

This clone turned up a few times. V gene TRBV5-1 combines with J gene TRBJ2-1; TRBD2 is a possible D gene (6 bases). V was clipped by 1 base and J by 6 bases, with 14 bases between them. The germline gives CDR1 SGHRS, CDR2 YFSETQ. The CDR3 has 15 residues. CDR3 DNA: TGCGCCAGCAGCTTGTTTTTAGCGGAGATCAATGAGCAGTTCTTC. It translates to CASSLFLAEINEQFF.

The chain combines TRBV6-5 with TRBJ2-1; D is perhaps TRBD2 (5 bases). Deletions cut 2 bases from V and 9 bases from J, with 14 bases between. The length of the CDR3 is 14 residues. CDR1 and CDR2 (germline): MNHEY, SVGAGI. The CDR3 DNA follows: TGTGCCAGCAGTTACGGTCACTCCAGCGGTGAGCAGTTCTTC. As protein: CASSYGHSSGEQFF.

The V and J genes are TRBV5-5 and TRBJ2-1, with unresolved D. The V gene lost 6 bases and the J gene lost 4 bases, with 14 bases spanning the gap. CDR1 and CDR2 (germline): SGHKS, YYEKEE (reference sequence). CDR3 length: 14 amino acids. Here the CDR3 reads CASTGQSSYNEQFF. CDR3 DNA sequence: TGTGCCAGCACTGGGCAGTCTTCGTACAATGAGCAGTTCTTC.

The genes are TRBV6-7 and TRBJ2-7, with a possible D match to TRBD1 (5 bases). TRBV6-7 is sorted into the ORF group, with uncertain function. Deletions cut 7 bases from V and 0 bases from J, with 10 bases between. This CDR3 region has 13 residues. CDR3 sequence: CASKQANSYEQYF. CDR3 in DNA: TGTGCCAGCAAACAGGCCAACTCCTACGAGCAGTACTTC.

The chain couples TRBV5-4 to TRBJ2-3, with 7 bases that match TRBD2. Germline V gene lookup returns CDR1 SGHNT and CDR2 YYREEE (reference sequence). The V and J ends lost 0 bases and 2 bases, in that order; junction bases with no gene match: 6. The CDR3 is made up of 16 amino acids. CDR3 sequence: CASSLVVGGPTDTQYF. CDR3 DNA: TGTGCCAGCAGCTTGGTTGTGGGAGGGCCCACAGATACGCAGTATTTT. Full variable domain (missing parts from reference TRBV5-4 and TRBJ2-3): ETGVTQSPTHLIKTRGQQVTLRCSSQSGHNTVSWYQQALGQGPQFIFQYYREEENGRGNFPPRFSGLQFPNYSSELNVNALELDDSALYLCASSLVVGGPTDTQYFGPGTRLTVL.

The CDR3 sequence is CAISVSRGVGANVLTF. The CDR3 region has the DNA TGTGCCATCAGTGTTTCCAGGGGGGTTGGGGCCAACGTCCTGACTTTC. V and J are TRBV10-3 and TRBJ2-6; D might be TRBD1 (7 bases). Germline loops: CDR1 ENHRY, CDR2 SYGVKD. Trimming removed 4 bases from V and 3 bases from J, with 13 bases in between. This CDR3 is built from 16 residues.

This chain's CDR3 is CASSQDVHEKLFF. The DNA of the CDR3 is TGCGCCAGCAGCCAAGACGTCCATGAAAAACTGTTTTTT. The genes are TRBV4-3 and TRBJ1-4; D remains unclear. Deletions cut 0 bases from V and 6 bases from J, with 5 bases between. The CDR3 has 13 amino acids. Germline V gene lookup returns CDR1 LGHNA and CDR2 YSLEER.

This sequence joins TRBV18 and TRBJ2-1; D may be TRBD2 (6 bases). Deletions cut 2 bases from V and 4 bases from J, with 9 bases between. Germline-derived CDR1 and CDR2 are KGHSH and LQKENI. The CDR3 runs to 14 residues. The CDR3 spells CASSPLGGYNEQFF. CDR3 nucleotides: TGTGCCAGCTCACCATTAGGAGGGTACAATGAGCAGTTCTTC.

V and J are TRBV24-1 and TRBJ1-5; D ambiguous. Trimming shortened V by 5 bases and J by 9 bases, and 13 bases separated the two germline ends. The CDR3 contains 13 residues. Germline lookup yields CDR1 KGHDR and CDR2 SFDVKD. The CDR3 nucleotides are TGTGCCACCAGTGGCGGCCAACTTCGGCCCCAGCATTTT. This gives the protein CATSGGQLRPQHF.

This chain uses TRBV6-1 with TRBJ2-7; 8 bases fit TRBD1. There are 16 residues in the CDR3. Germline CDR1 and CDR2: MNHNS and SASEGT. V lost 2 bases and J lost 8; bases outside the gene matches: 14. The chain's CDR3 is CASSEQSYTGGRKQYF. The CDR3 nucleotides read TGTGCCAGCAGTGAACAATCCTATACAGGGGGAAGGAAGCAGTACTTC.

The rearrangement joins TRBV6-5 to TRBJ1-5; TRBD1 aligns across 8 bases. J lost 7 bases, V lost 6 bases, and 5 bases had no gene match. The V gene's germline CDR1 is MNHEY and CDR2 SVGAGI. The CDR3 is 13 residues long. CDR3 in amino acids: CASRINRGQPQHF. As DNA, the CDR3 is TGTGCCAGCAGAATAAACAGGGGGCAGCCCCAGCATTTT.

As for this clone: This CDR3 is also generated by other DNA sequences in the sample. This chain links TRBV9 with TRBJ2-7; TRBD2 matches 11 bases. CDR1 is SGDLS and CDR2 is YYNGEE in the germline V gene. Losses at the gene ends were 3 bases for V and 6 bases for J; bases not matched to a gene: 5. This CDR3 has 14 amino acids. The CDR3 protein is CASSGTSGSSEQYF. The CDR3 DNA sequence: TGTGCCAGCAGCGGCACTAGCGGGAGTTCCGAGCAGTACTTC.

The chain is built from TRBV7-3 and TRBJ2-1; a weak D match, TRBD2 (6 bases). The CDR3 has 17 residues. V gave up 5 bases and J gave up 7 bases, with 24 bases separating them. CDR1 and CDR2 from the germline V gene are SGHTA and FQGTGA. Here the CDR3 reads CASSPLLTRAGWNEQFF. The CDR3 bases are TGTGCCAGCAGCCCTCTCCTCACCCGTGCGGGGTGGAATGAGCAGTTCTTC.

The chain joins TRBV7-9 to TRBJ2-5, with D possibly matching TRBD1 (6 bases). CDR1 is SEHNR, CDR2 FQNEAQ, per germline (reference sequence). The V end was cut by 3 bases, the J end by 5 bases, with 16 bases between. This CDR3 has 15 amino acids. Here the CDR3 reads CASSFQGPSGETQYF. The CDR3 nucleotides read TGTGCCAGCAGCTTTCAGGGGCCATCCGGGGAGACCCAGTACTTC.

DNA for the CDR3: TGTGCCAGCAGTGAACCGGGGCAGGGGAGAACAGATACGCAGTATTTT. This gives the protein CASSEPGQGRTDTQYF. This rearrangement joins TRBV2 to TRBJ2-3, with D possibly TRBD1 on 6 matching bases. Trimming removed 2 bases from V and 3 bases from J, with 15 bases in between. CDR3 length equals 16 residues. Germline values: CDR1 SNHLY, CDR2 FYNNEI.

The chain links TRBV7-9 to TRBJ2-7; maybe TRBD2 (6 bases). The CDR3 consists of 15 residues. V gave up 3 bases and J gave up 7 bases, with 19 bases separating them. Germline values: CDR1 SEHNR, CDR2 FQNEAQ (reference sequence). The CDR3 protein is CASSFSGNTAREQYF. CDR3 DNA: TGTGCCAGCAGCTTTAGCGGAAACACCGCGAGGGAGCAGTACTTC.

This clone has a single count. This chain connects TRBV10-2 to TRBJ2-5, with 10 bases aligning to TRBD1. The CDR3 contains 15 residues. From germline, CDR1 is WSHSY and CDR2 SAAADI. The J segment lost 2 bases and the V segment lost 5 bases, leaving 5 bases of the junction unmatched. For the CDR3, the DNA is TGCGCCAGCAGTTCCCCGGGACAGGGGCAAGAGACCCAGTACTTC. Its translation: CASSSPGQGQETQYF.

This chain links TRBV10-3 with TRBJ2-1, with 9 bases aligning to TRBD2. The CDR3 runs to 15 residues. V lost 6 bases and J lost 5; bases outside the gene matches: 8. Germline CDR1 reads ENHRY; CDR2 reads SYGVKD. Here the CDR3 reads CAIRLGREGHNEQFF. For the CDR3, the DNA is TGTGCCATCAGACTGGGGCGGGAGGGCCACAATGAGCAGTTCTTC.

This chain uses TRBV18 with TRBJ1-1; no clear D. Germline CDR1 reads KGHSH; CDR2 reads LQKENI. The CDR3 extends over 15 amino acids. Trimming pared 6 bases from V and 0 bases from J, leaving 14 bases between. Written as DNA, the CDR3 is TGTGCCAGCTCCTCTGTGGTCGAGATGAACACTGAAGCTTTCTTT. Its protein is CASSSVVEMNTEAFF.

The chain uses TRBV15 and TRBJ2-3; possibly TRBD2 for D (6 bases). Germline assignment: CDR1 LNHNV and CDR2 YYDKDF (reference sequence). CDR3 length equals 13 residues. V was clipped by 1 base and J by 8 bases, with 10 bases between them. Here the CDR3 reads CATSRGGEVTQYF. CDR3 nucleotides: TGTGCCACCAGCAGAGGGGGGGAGGTTACGCAGTATTTT.

This clone was seen only a few times. The CDR3: CASSTRVNEQFF. The CDR3 DNA reads TGTGCCAGCAGCACCAGGGTCAATGAGCAGTTCTTC. This sequence joins TRBV5-4 and TRBJ2-1; TRBD1 is a possible D gene (5 bases). Per the germline V gene, CDR1 is SGHNT and CDR2 is YYREEE (reference sequence). V gave up 4 bases and J gave up 6 bases, with 8 bases separating them. This CDR3 spans 12 amino acids.

CDR3 in amino acids: CASSAPPGLAESSSYNEQFF. CDR3 sequence (DNA): TGTGCCAGCAGCGCGCCACCGGGACTAGCGGAGTCGAGCTCCTACAATGAGCAGTTCTTC. The chain joins TRBV9 to TRBJ2-1; 11 positions agree with TRBD2. The CDR3 is made up of 20 amino acids. The germline V gene has CDR1 SGDLS and CDR2 YYNGEE. With 3 bases clipped from V and 0 bases from J, the junction kept 14 bases outside the gene matches.

The chain couples TRBV2 to TRBJ1-5; D gene uncertain. Trimming left V 1 base short and J 2 bases short, with 9 bases between. Germline values: CDR1 SNHLY, CDR2 FYNNEI. The length of the CDR3 is 15 residues. CDR3 protein: CASSEEDKRNQPQHF. The CDR3 DNA reads TGTGCCAGCAGTGAAGAAGACAAGCGCAATCAGCCCCAGCATTTT.

The V gene is TRBV24-1, the J gene TRBJ2-3; 9 nucleotides line up with TRBD2. CDR1 is KGHDR, CDR2 SFDVKD, per germline. V dropped 5 bases and J dropped 3; count of bases not matched to a gene: 5. The CDR3 totals 15 residues. CDR3 in DNA: TGTGCCACCAGTGGTTCAGCGGGAGGAACAGATACGCAGTATTTT. Residues: CATSGSAGGTDTQYF.

This chain connects TRBV29-1 to TRBJ2-3; possibly TRBD1 for D (6 bases). The CDR3 length is 12 residues. Germline V gives CDR1 SQVTM, CDR2 ANQGSEA. V lost 4 bases, J lost 1 base, and 6 bases lay in between. DNA for the CDR3: TGCAGCGTTGGGACAGGCACAGATACGCAGTATTTT. Protein product: CSVGTGTDTQYF.